This is a list of T cell receptor beta chains from one sample in a study of blood T cell repertoires in COVID-19. This table comes from immunoSEQ multiplex PCR, and its TCRdb copy is limited to in-frame clones, with some not included. This sample has almost 200,000 clones, with over 80% found just once. The source material was peripheral blood. Receptors were obtained from a man in his sixties with COVID-19, enrolled during active disease. The CDR3 runs from the conserved cysteine through the conserved F or W. The D gene is left open where the match is weak. Size is stated for part of the rows, as once, few or many counts, or as a class when the clone is expanded.

V gene	D gene	J gene	clone size	CDR3 protein	CDR3 DNA
TRBV6-2/TRBV6-3	TRBD1	TRBJ1-2	.	CASSYIGQGDGGYTF	TGTGCCAGCAGCTATATTGGACAGGGTGATGGTGGCTACACCTTC
TRBV29-1	TRBD1	TRBJ1-1	.	CSARQGNLGSTEAFF	TGCAGCGCAAGACAGGGAAATCTGGGAAGCACTGAAGCTTTCTTT
TRBV6-4	.	TRBJ2-7	.	CASSDSLRGDGYEQYF	TGTGCCAGCAGTGACTCCCTCCGGGGAGACGGATACGAGCAGTACTTC
TRBV27	.	TRBJ1-1	.	CASIDSLGTEAFF	TGTGCCAGCATTGACAGCTTGGGGACTGAAGCTTTCTTT
TRBV11-2	.	TRBJ1-3	.	CASSLDPGRGNTIYF	TGTGCCAGCAGCTTAGATCCCGGGAGAGGAAACACCATATATTTT
TRBV9	.	TRBJ2-7	.	CASSVGSMLTTPYEQYF	TGTGCCAGCAGCGTAGGTAGTATGCTCACGACACCCTACGAGCAGTACTTC
TRBV28	.	TRBJ1-5	few	CASSLAQANQPQHF	TGTGCCAGCAGTTTAGCACAGGCAAATCAGCCCCAGCATTTT
TRBV5-4	.	TRBJ1-1	.	CASKQGRGNTEAFF	TGTGCCAGCAAGCAAGGACGGGGGAACACTGAAGCTTTCTTT
TRBV9	TRBD1	TRBJ1-6	.	CASSVLDRGDSPLHF	TGTGCCAGCAGCGTACTCGACAGGGGAGATTCACCCCTCCACTTT
TRBV27	TRBD1	TRBJ1-6	.	CASRATGGRYNSPLHF	TGTGCCAGCAGGGCCACAGGGGGGCGCTATAATTCACCCCTCCACTTT
TRBV10-3	.	TRBJ1-3	.	CAISGQSSGNTIYF	TGTGCCATCAGCGGACAGAGCTCTGGAAACACCATATATTTT